In its sample, the clone carrying this TCR beta chain was seen a few times. Its antigen is not identified. The sample comes from a study of vaccination and CD4 T cells after COVID-19. Study-level background: Diagnosis preceded the drawing of post-COVID samples by a median 101 days (range 35 to 161). Findings of the study overall: The median count of SARS-CoV-2-reactive clonotypes rose from around 21 to 38, not significantly.

The germline V gene has CDR1 SGHTA and CDR2 FQGNSA. The CDR3 is made up of 11 amino acids. V was pared by 6 bases and J by 0 bases, with 1 base between. The assay that was used to sequence DNA from cultured CD4+ T cells was the Oncomine TCR Beta short-read assay. After culture, CD4+ T cells served as the source for genomic DNA extraction. TCRdb re-called the PCR reads with MiXCR, one entry per CDR3 protein. Of 17,000 or so distinct CDR3 sequences listed, approximately 45% are singletons. The treatment denotes: roughly 10-day PBMC culture with coronavirus spike peptide pools or control peptides (ViraFEST assay).

V and J are TRBV7-2 and TRBJ2-3; unclear D gene. The starting material was CD4+ T cells from blood, cultured in vitro, obtained before SARS-CoV-2 vaccination. The source of this sequence is a human donor who had recovered from COVID-19. The CDR3 loop reads CASSSTDTQYF. CDR3 in DNA: TGTGCCAGCAGTAGCACAGATACGCAGTATTTT.